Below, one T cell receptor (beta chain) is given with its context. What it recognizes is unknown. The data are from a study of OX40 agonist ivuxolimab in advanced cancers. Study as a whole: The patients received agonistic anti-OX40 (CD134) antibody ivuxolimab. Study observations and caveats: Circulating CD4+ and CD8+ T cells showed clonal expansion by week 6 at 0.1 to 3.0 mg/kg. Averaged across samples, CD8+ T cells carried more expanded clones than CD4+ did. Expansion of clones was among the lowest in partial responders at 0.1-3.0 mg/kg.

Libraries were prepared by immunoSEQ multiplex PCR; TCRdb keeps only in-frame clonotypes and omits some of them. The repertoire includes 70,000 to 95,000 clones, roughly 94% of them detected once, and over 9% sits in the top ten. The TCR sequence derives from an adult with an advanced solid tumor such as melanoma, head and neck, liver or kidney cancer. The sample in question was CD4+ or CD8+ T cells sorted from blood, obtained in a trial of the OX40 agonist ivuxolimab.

The CDR3 loop is CASSYDENTEAFF. CDR3 sequence (DNA): TGTGCCAGCAGTTACGATGAGAACACTGAAGCTTTCTTT. This chain links TRBV6-6 with TRBJ1-1; D is undetermined. V was shortened by 2 bases and J by 1 base, with 5 bases between the two germline ends. Germline CDR1 MNHNY, CDR2 SVGAGI (reference sequence). CDR3 size: 13 residues.